This TCR beta chain derives from a study of blood T cell repertoires in COVID-19. The wider study: COVID-19 samples from acute and convalescent phases originated in the United States, Italy and Spain. PBMCs, B-cell-depleted T cells, or T cells were the source of the cDNA or gDNA that made up the material.

The CDR3 covers 13 residues. V was pared by 6 bases and J by 1 base, with 10 bases between. Germline V lookup: CDR1 KGHSH, CDR2 LQKENI. Adults between about 18 and 89 years of age took part from fewer than 30 US areas. Self-reported history from a screening survey and questionnaire set each donor's cohort. Profiling relied on immunoSEQ multiplex PCR, and the TCRdb table lists in-frame clones only, not all of them. The sample records roughly 61,000 clones, around 65% being singletons. The chain carries TRBV18 and TRBJ2-7; D remains unclear. The sequenced material came from PBMCs or T cells enriched from blood (not recorded which). This clonotype was obtained from a woman aged 60-70 years who had been exposed to COVID-19. In DNA form, the CDR3 reads TGTGCCAGCTCGCCCACTGTATCCTACGAGCAGTACTTC. As protein: CASSPTVSYEQYF.